This entry features one TCR beta chain sequence. This entry belongs to a study of blood T cell repertoires in COVID-19. Clones were sequenced by immunoSEQ multiplex PCR, and TCRdb holds only the in-frame ones, with some missing. The sample shows about 420,000 clones, 70% to 90% of them seen only once. The sample taken for sequencing was peripheral blood. The source of this sequence is a man aged 18-30 years with COVID-19, enrolled during active disease.

The CDR3 DNA reads as TGTGCCAGCAGTCCGGTCGGGAGCATTCAGTACTTC. It is translated as CASSPVGSIQYF. This chain connects TRBV2 to TRBJ2-4; the D gene is possibly TRBD2 (6 bases). The germline V and J ends were trimmed by 5 bases and 9 bases, with 11 bases remaining between them. The germline V gene encodes CDR1 SNHLY and CDR2 FYNNEI. The CDR3 spans 12 residues.